One and the same sample provided the 14 T cell receptor beta chains below, sequenced in a study of T cell changes during pregnancy in multiple sclerosis. The method was immunoSEQ multiplex PCR; TCRdb's version includes in-frame clones alone and lacks a portion of them. Here the sample spans roughly 74,000 clones, less than 90% being singletons. This material consisted of peripheral blood, taken before pregnancy. The receptors stem from a female donor with multiple sclerosis, enrolled in a pregnancy study.

This sequence joins TRBV30 and TRBJ2-7, with D possibly matching TRBD1 (5 bases). Germline loops: CDR1 GTSNPN, CDR2 SVGIG (reference sequence). The CDR3 covers 13 residues. The germline V and J ends were trimmed by 4 bases and 2 bases, with 12 bases remaining between them. The CDR3, as DNA: TGTGCCTGGACCCCCAGGGTGGCCTACGAGCAGTACTTC. It encodes CAWTPRVAYEQYF.

The V and J genes are TRBV19 and TRBJ1-5; the D gene is possibly TRBD1 (6 bases). Per germline, CDR1 LNHDA and CDR2 SQIVND (reference sequence). The CDR3 runs to 15 residues. Trimming cost V 6 bases and J 4 bases, with 16 bases left between them. In DNA form, the CDR3 reads TGTGCCAGTAGGGACCACAGGGTCCGGAATCAGCCCCAGCATTTT. Its translation is CASRDHRVRNQPQHF.

The chain has TRBV25-1 and TRBJ2-7; 8 bases align to TRBD1. Germline assignment: CDR1 MGHDK and CDR2 SYGVNS. The CDR3 is made up of 16 amino acids. Trimming cost V 4 bases and J 3 bases; bases outside gene matches: 11. In DNA form, the CDR3 reads TGTGCCAGCAGTGGGCCGGGACAGGAGGGAAGCTACGAGCAGTACTTC. Protein: CASSGPGQEGSYEQYF.

This rearrangement joins TRBV19 to TRBJ1-2, with TRBD1 as a possible D gene (5 bases). The CDR3 has 13 residues. Per the germline V gene, CDR1 is LNHDA and CDR2 is SQIVND (reference sequence). V lost 6 bases and J lost 8, with 16 bases in between. The CDR3 is CASSGTGPVGYTF. The CDR3 DNA is TGTGCCAGTAGCGGAACAGGTCCAGTCGGCTACACCTTC.

The J gene is TRBJ1-2, the V gene TRBV7-6; weak D call: TRBD1 (5 bases). Germline CDR1 is SGHVS and CDR2 is FNYEAQ. This CDR3 contains 15 residues. Trimming left V 5 bases short and J 3 bases short, with 16 bases between. CDR3 protein: CASSLGTLGDYGYTF. The CDR3 bases are TGTGCCAGCAGCCTAGGGACTTTAGGAGACTATGGCTACACCTTC.

This clone has only one observation. Other DNA sequences in this specimen translate into the identical CDR3. The chain is built from TRBV19 and TRBJ2-3; D gene uncertain. Germline loops: CDR1 LNHDA, CDR2 SQIVND (reference sequence). The CDR3 has 12 residues. V lost 9 bases, J lost 2 bases, and 9 bases lay in between. CDR3: CASRQSTDTQYF. CDR3 bases: TGTGCCAGCCGACAATCCACAGATACGCAGTATTTT. The full variable domain, with the rest looked up from reference TRBV19 and TRBJ2-3, is DGGITQSPKYLFRKEGQNVTLSCEQNLNHDAMYWYRQDPGQGLRLIYYSQIVNDFQKGDIAEGYSVSREKKESFPLTVTSAQKNPTAFYLCASRQSTDTQYFGPGTRLTVL.

This chain uses TRBV11-2 with TRBJ2-5; D ambiguous. V was clipped by 0 bases and J by 2 bases, with 4 bases between them. Germline CDR1 reads SGHAT; CDR2 reads FQNNGV. This CDR3 contains 13 residues. CDR3: CASSLDLQETQYF. The DNA of the CDR3 is TGTGCCAGCAGCTTAGATCTTCAAGAGACCCAGTACTTC.

This chain uses TRBV19 with TRBJ1-1, with a tentative D call TRBD1 (5 bases). V was cut by 7 bases and J by 1 base, with 10 bases left in between. Germline V lookup: CDR1 LNHDA, CDR2 SQIVND (reference sequence). The CDR3 totals 13 residues. The CDR3 region has the DNA TGTGCCAGTACTTCGACAGAGAACACTGAAGCTTTCTTT. It encodes CASTSTENTEAFF.

This sequence joins TRBV25-1 and TRBJ1-2, with unresolved D. The CDR3 covers 14 residues. V was shortened by 0 bases and J by 7 bases, with 12 bases between the two germline ends. CDR1 and CDR2 from the germline V gene are MGHDK and SYGVNS. CDR3 DNA sequence: TGTGCCAGCAGTGAATATCCGAGTGTCGCTGGCTACACCTTC. It codes for CASSEYPSVAGYTF.

The chain couples TRBV6-5 to TRBJ2-2, with 7 bases fitting TRBD2. The CDR3 is made up of 15 amino acids. V shed 6 bases, J shed 4 bases, and the junction held 8 bases outside the gene matches. Germline V gene data show CDR1 as MNHEY and CDR2 as SVGAGI. CDR3 in DNA: TGTGCCAGCAGAACCGGGACTACGAGCACCGGGGAGCTGTTTTTT. Protein: CASRTGTTSTGELFF.

The CDR3 coding sequence is TGTGCCTGGACTGAGCAAACGACCGGGGAGCTGTTTTTT. It codes for CAWTEQTTGELFF. J is TRBJ2-2 and V is TRBV30; D not resolved. V lost 4 bases to trimming and J lost 5 bases, with 11 bases between them. The CDR3 is made up of 13 amino acids. The V gene's germline CDR1 is GTSNPN and CDR2 SVGIG (reference sequence).

The chain recombines TRBV7-8 with TRBJ2-4, with TRBD1 as a possible D gene (6 bases). Trimming left V 3 bases short and J 6 bases short, with 12 bases between. The CDR3 contains 14 residues. Germline V gene data show CDR1 as SGHVS and CDR2 as FQNEAQ. CDR3 protein: CASSLTGEANIQYF. In nucleotides, the CDR3 is TGTGCCAGCAGCTTGACAGGAGAGGCAAACATTCAGTACTTC.

The chain joins TRBV25-1 to TRBJ2-7, with a tentative D call TRBD1 (5 bases). The V end was cut by 5 bases, the J end by 4 bases, with 21 bases between. The CDR3 consists of 16 residues. CDR1 and CDR2 (germline): MGHDK, SYGVNS. The CDR3 here is CASSKKSNQGSYEQYF. The CDR3 nucleotides read TGTGCCAGCAGTAAGAAAAGCAATCAGGGCTCGTACGAGCAGTACTTC.

The chain has TRBV5-1 and TRBJ2-2; TRBD2 aligns across 8 bases. V was pared by 1 base and J by 3 bases, with 11 bases of the junction left unmatched. The CDR3 extends over 18 amino acids. Germline lookup yields CDR1 SGHRS and CDR2 YFSETQ. CDR3 nucleotide sequence: TGCGCCAGCAGCTTGTTGCATGGTAGCGGGGCCTACACCGGGGAGCTGTTTTTT. Protein sequence: CASSLLHGSGAYTGELFF.